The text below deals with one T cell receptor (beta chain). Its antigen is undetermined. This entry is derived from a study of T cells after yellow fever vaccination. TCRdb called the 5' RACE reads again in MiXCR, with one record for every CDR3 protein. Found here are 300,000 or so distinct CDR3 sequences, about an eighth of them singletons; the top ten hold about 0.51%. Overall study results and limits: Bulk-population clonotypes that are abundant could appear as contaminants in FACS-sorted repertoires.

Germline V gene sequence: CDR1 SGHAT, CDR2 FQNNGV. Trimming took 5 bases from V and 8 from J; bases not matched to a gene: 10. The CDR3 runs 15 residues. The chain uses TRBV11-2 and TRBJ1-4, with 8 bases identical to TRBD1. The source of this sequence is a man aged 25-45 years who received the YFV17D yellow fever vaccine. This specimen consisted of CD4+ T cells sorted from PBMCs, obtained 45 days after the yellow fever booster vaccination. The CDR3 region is CASSRVQGAREKLFF. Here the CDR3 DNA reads TGTGCCAGCAGCAGGGTCCAGGGGGCGCGGGAAAAACTGTTTTTT.